The sample holds many counts of the clone carrying this T cell receptor (beta chain). What it binds is unknown. TCRbeta libraries were built with three rounds of nested PCR, modified from ARM-PCR. TCRdb analysed the multiplex PCR reads with MiXCR anew, one entry per CDR3 protein. This sample has some 200,000 distinct CDR3 sequences, with 60% to 75% found just once. The data are from a study of tumor and adjacent non-tumor tissue in lung cancer. In the study overall: There were approximately twelve adenocarcinoma, 2 squamous cell carcinoma and 1 small cell lung cancer cases. Study outcomes and limitations: Tumor repertoires had a smaller top 100 clone share than normal lung. Tumor tissue had significantly higher TCR diversity than normal lung.

This sample's RNA came from whole unsorted tissue. Newly diagnosed lung cancer patients had thoracic surgery in China, August–November 2014, without prior chemotherapy. The CDR3 loop spans 14 amino acids. V lost 5 bases and J lost 1; bases outside the gene matches: 2. Germline lookup yields CDR1 MNHNS and CDR2 SASEGT. The receptor was derived from a man aged 55 to 70 with non-small cell lung cancer. The rearrangement joins TRBV6-1 to TRBJ2-3; 8 bases are a match to TRBD2. The specimen sequenced was lung tumor tissue. As DNA, the CDR3 is TGTGCCAGCAGTACGACTAGCGGCACAGATACGCAGTATTTT. Protein: CASSTTSGTDTQYF.